The 29 T cell receptor beta chains below were found in one sample sequenced in a study of shared T cell receptors in the human thymus. Repertoires were generated with immunoSEQ multiplex PCR, while TCRdb's copy carries only in-frame clones and drops some. Of 500,000 to 850,000 clones listed, around 87% are singletons. These data were also filed under a second study, of human thymus T cells.

The specimen was thymocytes. These receptors were obtained from a boy younger than two with a congenital heart defect.

This clone came up once. V usage is TRBV27 and J usage is TRBJ1-5; D remains ambiguous. The V gene's germline CDR1 is MNHEY and CDR2 SMNVEV (reference sequence). The CDR3 is 14 amino acids. Trimming took off 4 bases at V and 1 base at J, with 8 bases between the two ends. The CDR3 DNA is TGTGCCAGCAGTTACGGCGGAAGCAATCAGCCCCAGCATTTT. As protein: CASSYGGSNQPQHF.

This chain links TRBV27 with TRBJ2-3, with TRBD2 matching 7 bases. Germline trimming cut 7 bases from V and 5 bases from J; bases unmatched to any gene: 0. Germline V gene lookup returns CDR1 MNHEY and CDR2 SMNVEV (reference sequence). The CDR3 runs to 11 residues. The CDR3 reads CASTGGDTQYF. DNA of the CDR3: TGTGCCAGCACGGGGGGAGATACGCAGTATTTT.

The CDR3 region is CAISGRRGGPDTQYF. The CDR3 DNA reads as TGTGCCATCAGTGGGCGGCGGGGGGGCCCAGATACGCAGTATTTT. The V call is TRBV10-3, the J call TRBJ2-3; 9 bases map to TRBD2. Trimming took 4 bases from V and 4 from J; bases not matched to a gene: 6. This CDR3 has 15 amino acids. Per germline, CDR1 ENHRY and CDR2 SYGVKD.

The chain uses TRBV7-9 and TRBJ1-5; D is perhaps TRBD1 (6 bases). This CDR3 is 15 amino acids long. The germline CDR1 and CDR2 sequences are SEHNR and FQNEAQ (reference sequence). The V end was cut by 3 bases, the J end by 1 base, with 10 bases between. Written as DNA, the CDR3 is TGTGCCAGCAGCTTCGGGGGGCAGAGCAATCAGCCCCAGCATTTT. As protein: CASSFGGQSNQPQHF.

The chain is built from TRBV30 and TRBJ1-5, with TRBD1 identical over 9 bases. The ends lost 1 base at V and 0 bases at J; junction bases unmatched: 7. Germline CDR1 and CDR2: GTSNPN and SVGIG (reference sequence). There are 17 residues in the CDR3. CDR3 sequence reads: CAWSGPQGALSNQPQHF. The DNA of the CDR3 is TGTGCCTGGAGTGGCCCACAGGGGGCACTTAGCAATCAGCCCCAGCATTTT.

The J gene is TRBJ1-2, the V gene TRBV27; 8 bases map to TRBD1. V dropped 3 bases and J dropped 3; count of bases not matched to a gene: 3. This CDR3 contains 14 residues. CDR1 and CDR2 (germline): MNHEY, SMNVEV (reference sequence). The CDR3 here is CASSFRGRDYGYTF. DNA of the CDR3: TGTGCCAGCAGTTTCAGGGGGCGCGACTATGGCTACACCTTC.

This clone was seen only once. The chain uses TRBV28 and TRBJ2-6; D possibly corresponds to TRBD2 (7 bases). V was cut by 6 bases and J by 0 bases, with 12 bases left in between. The CDR3 runs to 16 residues. Germline V gene data show CDR1 as MDHEN and CDR2 as SYDVKM. CDR3 in DNA: TGTGCCAGCAGGGGGGGGCCCCCCTCTGGGGCCAACGTCCTGACTTTC. Encoded protein: CASRGGPPSGANVLTF.

The rearrangement joins TRBV2 to TRBJ2-3; the D is unclear. V lost 2 bases and J lost 4, with 7 bases in between. This CDR3 comprises 13 residues. CDR1 SNHLY and CDR2 FYNNEI come from the germline V gene. Here the CDR3 reads CASSEILSDTQYF. CDR3 DNA sequence: TGTGCCAGCAGTGAAATTTTATCAGATACGCAGTATTTT.

The chain joins TRBV9 to TRBJ2-2, with 8 bases lining up with TRBD2. CDR3 length: 16 amino acids. V lost 0 bases, J lost 4 bases, and 5 bases stayed unmatched. CDR1 is SGDLS, CDR2 YYNGEE, per germline. CDR3 nucleotide sequence: TGTGCCAGCAGCGTAGGGCGGGGGGTGCGCACCGGGGAGCTGTTTTTT. Residues: CASSVGRGVRTGELFF.

The chain carries TRBV4-3 and TRBJ1-2; TRBD1 might be the D (5 bases). Germline assignment: CDR1 LGHNA and CDR2 YSLEER. This CDR3 region has 18 residues. The germline V and J ends were trimmed by 2 bases and 7 bases, with 26 bases remaining between them. The CDR3 protein is CASSQYPFFRRAPSGYTF. CDR3 in DNA: TGCGCCAGCAGCCAATACCCATTTTTTCGCAGGGCGCCCAGTGGCTACACCTTC.

The CDR3 bases are TGTGCCAGCAGCCCTCGACTAGGGGCCGAGACCCAGTACTTC. Encoded protein: CASSPRLGAETQYF. This chain connects TRBV7-2 to TRBJ2-5, with a tentative D call TRBD2 (6 bases). This CDR3 is 14 amino acids long. Per the germline V gene, CDR1 is SGHTA and CDR2 is FQGNSA. V dropped 5 bases and J dropped 5 bases, with 15 bases sitting between them.

This chain connects TRBV19 to TRBJ2-1; TRBD1 might be the D (5 bases). Germline V gene lookup returns CDR1 LNHDA and CDR2 SQIVND (reference sequence). The CDR3 is made up of 17 amino acids. Trimming removed 6 bases from V and 0 bases from J, with 18 bases in between. The CDR3 spells CASRQTGEPYSYNEQFF. CDR3 DNA sequence: TGTGCCAGTAGACAAACAGGAGAACCCTACTCCTACAATGAGCAGTTCTTC.

V and J are TRBV27 and TRBJ1-1; a possible D gene is TRBD1 (6 bases). From germline, CDR1 is MNHEY and CDR2 SMNVEV (reference sequence). Trimming took off 6 bases at V and 3 bases at J, with 14 bases between the two ends. This CDR3 is built from 14 residues. The CDR3 nucleotides are TGTGCCAGCAGCTCGGTCGGGGGGCACACTGAAGCTTTCTTT. As protein: CASSSVGGHTEAFF.

This clone has only one observation. The J gene is TRBJ1-1, the V gene TRBV19; 7 nucleotides match TRBD1. The CDR3 runs to 18 residues. Germline V gene data show CDR1 as LNHDA and CDR2 as SQIVND (reference sequence). The junction had 12 bases not matched to a gene; V was cut back by 2 bases and J by 0 bases. CDR3 loop: CASSISLQGIEMNTEAFF. For the CDR3, the DNA is TGTGCCAGTAGTATAAGCTTACAGGGGATAGAAATGAACACTGAAGCTTTCTTT.

The rearrangement links TRBV4-3 to TRBJ2-3; 8 bases fit TRBD2. The junction had 11 bases not matched to a gene; V was cut back by 1 base and J by 5 bases. There are 17 residues in the CDR3. Per germline, CDR1 LGHNA and CDR2 YSLEER. CDR3 residues: CASSQAGSGRTKDTQYF. The CDR3 nucleotides are TGCGCCAGCAGCCAAGCGGGGAGCGGGAGAACGAAAGATACGCAGTATTTT.

The rearrangement links TRBV28 to TRBJ1-1; tentatively, D is TRBD1 (5 bases). V was pared by 3 bases and J by 0 bases, with 20 bases between. CDR1 is MDHEN and CDR2 is SYDVKM in the germline V gene. The CDR3 is 18 amino acids. CDR3 residues: CASSFLLPSGGMNTEAFF. CDR3 nucleotide sequence: TGTGCCAGCAGTTTCTTACTACCGAGTGGGGGGATGAACACTGAAGCTTTCTTT.

With regard to this clone: In the same sample, other DNA sequences code for this CDR3. This sequence joins TRBV6-5 and TRBJ1-1; no reliable D call. Germline lookup yields CDR1 MNHEY and CDR2 SVGAGI. V was trimmed by 2 bases and J by 1 base, leaving 5 bases between them. The CDR3 length is 13 residues. The CDR3, as DNA: TGTGCCAGCAGTTACCCGGGGAACACTGAAGCTTTCTTT. It is translated as CASSYPGNTEAFF.

This clone came up once. CDR3 nucleotides: TGTGCCAGCAGCCAACCGGCCCCAGACATGAACACTGAAGCTTTCTTT. As protein: CASSQPAPDMNTEAFF. The rearrangement uses TRBV14 and TRBJ1-1; no reliable D call. Germline values: CDR1 SGHDN, CDR2 FVKESK. Trimming took 2 bases from V and 0 from J, leaving 13 bases between them. The CDR3 is made up of 16 amino acids.

The chain joins TRBV19 to TRBJ2-2; D may be TRBD2 (6 bases). Germline V gives CDR1 LNHDA, CDR2 SQIVND (reference sequence). V was clipped by 7 bases and J by 1 base, with 16 bases between them. The CDR3 contains 16 residues. In DNA, the CDR3 is TGTGCCAGTAACCTAGCGAAACCTGGGAACACCGGGGAGCTGTTTTTT. Its protein product is CASNLAKPGNTGELFF.

The count of this clone is one. The chain joins TRBV11-2 to TRBJ2-5, with TRBD2 identical over 7 bases. V shed 5 bases and J 5 bases; nucleotides not matched to a gene: 5. The CDR3 runs 13 residues. Germline V CDR1 and CDR2: SGHAT, FQNNGV. CDR3 region: CASSRTSVETQYF. Written as DNA, the CDR3 is TGTGCCAGCAGCCGGACTAGTGTCGAGACCCAGTACTTC.

The rearrangement joins TRBV6-6 to TRBJ1-6, with 10 bases matching TRBD1. Germline values: CDR1 MNHNY, CDR2 SVGAGI (reference sequence). V shed 2 bases and J 7 bases; nucleotides not matched to a gene: 2. The CDR3 is made up of 15 amino acids. In nucleotides, the CDR3 is TGTGCCAGCAGTTACACGGACAGGGGGAATTCACCCCTCCACTTT. This encodes CASSYTDRGNSPLHF.

The chain links TRBV6-5 to TRBJ1-1; perhaps TRBD1 as D (5 bases). Germline CDR1 is MNHEY and CDR2 is SVGAGI. The CDR3 totals 14 residues. V lost 7 bases and J 1 base, leaving 13 bases between the germline ends. Here the CDR3 reads CASNPGNSNTEAFF. The CDR3 DNA is TGTGCCAGCAACCCAGGGAATTCGAACACTGAAGCTTTCTTT.

The V and J genes are TRBV27 and TRBJ2-7; 9 bases line up with TRBD1. V lost 4 bases, J lost 3 bases, and 10 bases stayed unmatched. The CDR3 is made up of 16 amino acids. Germline V gives CDR1 MNHEY, CDR2 SMNVEV (reference sequence). In DNA, the CDR3 is TGTGCCAGCAGTTCCCACCGAAGACAGGGGGGCTACGAGCAGTACTTC. It encodes CASSSHRRQGGYEQYF.

The chain combines TRBV7-9 with TRBJ1-2, with 10 bases matching TRBD1. CDR1 is SEHNR and CDR2 is FQNEAQ in the germline V gene (reference sequence). Trimming at V came to 4 bases and at J to 5 bases, leaving 4 bases not matched to a gene. The CDR3 has 14 amino acids. CDR3: CASSWDRGGYGYTF. CDR3 sequence (DNA): TGTGCCAGCAGCTGGGACAGGGGTGGGTATGGCTACACCTTC.

The CDR3, as DNA: TGCGCCAGCAGCTTGGGGGACAGCTATGGCTACACCTTC. Translated: CASSLGDSYGYTF. V is TRBV5-1 and J is TRBJ1-2; 7 nucleotides match TRBD1. Germline V gene data show CDR1 as SGHRS and CDR2 as YFSETQ. This CDR3 has 13 residues. V shed 0 bases, J shed 4 bases, and the junction held 0 bases outside the gene matches.

The chain's CDR3 is CASSQGALNTEAFF. Here the CDR3 DNA reads TGTGCCAGCAGCCAAGGGGCTTTGAACACTGAAGCTTTCTTT. The V and J genes are TRBV14 and TRBJ1-1; D not certain. This CDR3 spans 14 amino acids. Trimming removed 1 base at V and 0 bases at J, with 6 bases between. Germline V gene data show CDR1 as SGHDN and CDR2 as FVKESK.

The rearrangement links TRBV12-1 to TRBJ2-7; the D segment call TRBD2 is taken from the table without a DNA check. TRBV12-1 is noted as a pseudogene. The CDR3 is made up of 15 amino acids. The DNA of the CDR3 is TGTGCCAGCAGCCCTCTAGCGGGAGGGCCCCACGAGCAGTACTTC. This sequence encodes CASSPLAGGPHEQYF.

The gene calls are TRBV6-5 and TRBJ2-7, with TRBD2 matching over 8 bases. CDR3 length: 15 amino acids. Trimming removed 2 bases from V and 5 bases from J; junction bases left unmatched: 8. The germline gives CDR1 MNHEY, CDR2 SVGAGI. The CDR3 protein is CASSYGGGRQHEQYF. CDR3 nucleotide sequence: TGTGCCAGCAGTTACGGCGGGGGGCGTCAACACGAGCAGTACTTC.

The chain is built from TRBV18 and TRBJ1-1, with D possibly TRBD1 on 6 matching bases. The CDR3 runs 13 residues. V was clipped by 6 bases and J by 8 bases, with 16 bases between them. Looked up from germline, CDR1 is KGHSH and CDR2 is LQKENI. DNA for the CDR3: TGTGCCAGCTCTAATTGGACAGCCTTAGAAGCTTTCTTT. As protein: CASSNWTALEAFF. The complete variable domain, with remaining parts taken from reference TRBV18 and TRBJ1-1, reads NAGVMQNPRHLVRRRGQEARLRCSPMKGHSHVYWYRQLPEEGLKFMVYLQKENIIDESGMPKERFSAEFPKEGPSILRIQQVVRGDSAAYFCASSNWTALEAFFGQGTRLTVV.